This section outlines one T cell receptor (beta chain) sequence together with its context. This sample is drawn from a study of blood T cell repertoires in COVID-19. For the study at large: T cells, B-cell-depleted T cells, or PBMCs supplied cDNA or gDNA.

As originally analysed: Reference gene primer amplification in the assay estimated nucleated cell counts. The assay was immunoSEQ multiplex PCR, and TCRdb's table has in-frame clones only and misses some. That table is the source of V, J and clone size, and D and trimming were worked out from the DNA. The profile shows about 260,000 clones, roughly 90% of them singletons. The sample taken for sequencing was peripheral blood. The sequence derives from a man in his thirties or forties with active or convalescent COVID-19.

The CDR3 protein is CSASQDYSGNTIYF. CDR3 coding DNA: TGCAGTGCTAGTCAGGACTACTCTGGAAACACCATATATTTT. This chain joins TRBV20-1 and TRBJ1-3, with D unresolved. The CDR3 length is 14 residues. With 3 bases removed from V and 0 bases from J, the gap between germline ends came to 9 bases. Germline CDR1 reads DFQATT; CDR2 reads SNEGSKA (reference sequence).